The 5 T cell receptor beta chains below all came from one sample that was sequenced in a study of blood T cell repertoires in COVID-19. Sequencing was performed with immunoSEQ multiplex PCR; in TCRdb, only in-frame clones are kept and a portion is missing. The sample shows about 270,000 clones, around 90% of them seen only once. What was sequenced was PBMCs or T cells enriched from blood (not recorded which). These receptors all come from a man in his forties who had been exposed to COVID-19.

The rearrangement uses TRBV5-1 and TRBJ1-2; 7 nucleotides match TRBD1. CDR3 length: 13 residues. The V segment lost 5 bases and the J segment 3 bases; nucleotides outside the gene matches: 4. Germline V gene sequence: CDR1 SGHRS, CDR2 YFSETQ. The CDR3 sequence is CASRQTGYYGYTF. CDR3 DNA: TGCGCCAGCAGACAGACAGGGTACTATGGCTACACCTTC. Filled out from reference TRBV5-1 and TRBJ1-2, the complete variable domain reads KAGVTQTPRYLIKTRGQQVTLSCSPISGHRSVSWYQQTPGQGLQFLFEYFSETQRNKGNFPGRFSGRQFSNSRSEMNVSTLELGDSALYLCASRQTGYYGYTFGSGTRLTVV.

The chain uses TRBV2 and TRBJ2-3, with TRBD1 as a possible D gene (5 bases). The CDR3 runs 14 residues. Germline V gene data show CDR1 as SNHLY and CDR2 as FYNNEI. V lost 4 bases and J lost 2, with 10 bases in between. CDR3 loop: CASSAGSHTDTQYF. CDR3 bases: TGTGCCAGCAGTGCAGGGTCCCACACAGATACGCAGTATTTT.

The gene calls are TRBV5-6 and TRBJ1-5; D not resolved. The CDR3 runs 15 residues. Trimming removed 0 bases from V and 2 bases from J, with 9 bases in between. Germline lookup yields CDR1 SGHDT and CDR2 YYEEEE. The CDR3 region is CASSLATNGNQPQHF. In DNA form, the CDR3 reads TGTGCCAGCAGCTTGGCGACAAATGGCAATCAGCCCCAGCATTTT.

The rearrangement links TRBV9 to TRBJ1-5; 10 bases are a match to TRBD1. The CDR3 has 16 amino acids. Germline CDR1 SGDLS, CDR2 YYNGEE. V shed 0 bases and J 4 bases; nucleotides not matched to a gene: 4. The CDR3 DNA sequence: TGTGCCAGCAGCGTAGGGACAGGGGGTGTTAATCAGCCCCAGCATTTT. Translation: CASSVGTGGVNQPQHF.

This chain links TRBV5-4 with TRBJ2-1, with TRBD2 identical over 11 bases. CDR1 and CDR2 from the germline V gene are SGHNT and YYREEE (reference sequence). The trim removed 0 bases at V and 2 bases at J, leaving 7 bases unmatched. CDR3 size: 18 residues. CDR3 nucleotide sequence: TGTGCCAGCAGCTTGGGAACTACTAGCGGGAGACCCTACAATGAGCAGTTCTTC. It encodes CASSLGTTSGRPYNEQFF.